This TCR beta chain was sequenced for a study of blood T cell repertoires in COVID-19. Overall study context: Two negative PCRs, clearance, or symptom resolution had been documented for recovered Cohort 3 donors. The United States, Italy and Spain were the sources of the acute and convalescent COVID-19 samples.

The CDR3 runs 14 residues. The germline V gene encodes CDR1 MDHEN and CDR2 SYDVKM. V was shortened by 5 bases and J by 3 bases, with 12 bases between the two germline ends. Using immunoSEQ multiplex PCR, the repertoire was profiled, and TCRdb retains in-frame clones only, with some absent. The sample includes around 360,000 clones, 80% to 90% seen only once; the top ten take roughly 1.9%. This sequence joins TRBV28 and TRBJ2-3, with D tentatively TRBD2 (6 bases). The sequence was collected from a man between 35 and 55 years old in a cohort exposed to, infected with or recovered from COVID-19 (not recorded which). The sequenced material came from PBMCs or T cells enriched from blood (not recorded which). CDR3: CASSAPGGTDTQYF. The CDR3 DNA sequence: TGTGCCAGCAGTGCACCCGGGGGTACAGATACGCAGTATTTT.